A single sample gave rise to the 31 T cell receptor beta chains below, sequenced in a study of OX40 agonist ivuxolimab in advanced cancers. Libraries were prepared by immunoSEQ multiplex PCR; TCRdb keeps only in-frame clonotypes and omits some of them. The sample contains 150,000 to 170,000 clones, approximately 94% of which appear only once. The source was CD4+ or CD8+ T cells sorted from blood, collected in a trial of the OX40 agonist ivuxolimab. These receptors originate from an adult with an advanced solid tumor such as melanoma, head and neck, liver or kidney cancer.

The rearrangement joins TRBV2 to TRBJ1-6; TRBD1 matches 8 bases. There are 14 residues in the CDR3. In germline, CDR1 is SNHLY, CDR2 FYNNEI. J lost 10 bases, V lost 8 bases, and 10 bases had no gene match. The CDR3 protein is CASQEDRARSPLHF. CDR3 DNA: TGTGCCAGCCAGGAGGACAGGGCACGGTCACCCCTCCACTTT.

The genes are TRBV7-9 and TRBJ2-7, with 9 bases fitting TRBD1. Per germline, CDR1 SEHNR and CDR2 FQNEAQ (reference sequence). This CDR3 spans 15 amino acids. V lost 5 bases and J lost 3; bases outside the gene matches: 8. The CDR3 here is CASSPPGQGLYEQYF. In DNA, the CDR3 is TGTGCCAGCAGCCCTCCGGGACAGGGCCTCTACGAGCAGTACTTC. The full variable domain, with the rest looked up from reference TRBV7-9 and TRBJ2-7, is DTGVSQNPRHKITKRGQNVTFRCDPISEHNRLYWYRQTLGQGPEFLTYFQNEAQLEKSRLLSDRFSAERPKGSFSTLEIQRTEQGDSAMYLCASSPPGQGLYEQYFGPGTRLTVT.

The chain links TRBV28 to TRBJ2-1, with D perhaps TRBD2 (7 bases). Germline V gives CDR1 MDHEN, CDR2 SYDVKM. V gave up 3 bases and J gave up 7 bases, with 13 bases separating them. There are 14 residues in the CDR3. The CDR3 spells CASSLMGGHNEQFF. As DNA, the CDR3 is TGTGCCAGCAGTTTGATGGGGGGGCATAATGAGCAGTTCTTC. Full variable domain (missing parts from reference TRBV28 and TRBJ2-1): DVKVTQSSRYLVKRTGEKVFLECVQDMDHENMFWYRQDPGLGLRLIYFSYDVKMKEKGDIPEGYSVSREKKERFSLILESASTNQTSMYLCASSLMGGHNEQFFGPGTRLTVL.

V and J are TRBV7-2 and TRBJ2-5; unclear D gene. This CDR3 is 15 amino acids long. The V gene lost 5 bases and the J gene lost 5 bases, with 18 bases spanning the gap. CDR1 and CDR2 from the germline V gene are SGHTA and FQGNSA. CDR3 bases: TGTGCCAGCAGCCTCCTCCAGGCCTTGCCCGAGACCCAGTACTTC. Its protein is CASSLLQALPETQYF.

The chain uses TRBV29-1 and TRBJ2-6; 9 nucleotides line up with TRBD1. Germline trimming cut 6 bases from V and 1 base from J; bases unmatched to any gene: 13. The length of the CDR3 is 18 residues. Germline-derived CDR1 and CDR2 are SQVTM and ANQGSEA. CDR3: CSVPDRGSVLSGANVLTF. The CDR3 nucleotides are TGCAGCGTGCCCGACAGGGGGTCGGTTCTATCTGGGGCCAACGTCCTGACTTTC.

CDR3 residues: CASSSNRGSNQPQHF. The CDR3, as DNA: TGTGCCAGCAGCTCTAACAGGGGTAGCAATCAGCCCCAGCATTTT. This chain joins TRBV2 and TRBJ1-5, with 7 bases aligning to TRBD1. The length of the CDR3 is 15 residues. J gave up 0 bases and V 6 bases, and 5 bases lay outside the gene matches. Germline V lookup: CDR1 SNHLY, CDR2 FYNNEI.

The DNA of the CDR3 is TGTGCCAGCAGCGTAGGTCCTAGCGGGGCCCAAGAGACCCAGTACTTC. This gives the protein CASSVGPSGAQETQYF. The chain joins TRBV9 to TRBJ2-5; 9 bases map to TRBD2. The CDR3 loop spans 16 amino acids. CDR1 is SGDLS, CDR2 YYNGEE, per germline. After removal of 0 bases from V and 1 base from J, the junction contained 4 bases not matched to a gene.

The chain joins TRBV11-2 to TRBJ1-3, with D possibly being TRBD1 (5 bases). Germline V gene data show CDR1 as SGHAT and CDR2 as FQNNGV. V gave up 3 bases and J gave up 2 bases, with 11 bases separating them. This CDR3 spans 15 amino acids. In DNA, the CDR3 is TGTGCCAGCAGCTTCATGGGGGGACCTGGAAACACCATATATTTT. It yields the protein CASSFMGGPGNTIYF.

This clone was counted only a few times. The chain uses TRBV14 and TRBJ2-1; TRBD1 matches at 7 bases. This CDR3 contains 17 residues. The junction had 14 bases not matched to a gene; V was cut back by 3 bases and J by 6 bases. Germline lookup yields CDR1 SGHDN and CDR2 FVKESK. DNA for the CDR3: TGTGCCAGCAGCCAGACGTACACAGGGGCCTCCCCCAATGAGCAGTTCTTC. Protein product: CASSQTYTGASPNEQFF.

The chain uses TRBV6-5 and TRBJ2-5, with TRBD2 matching over 8 bases. J was trimmed by 4 bases and V by 2 bases; bases with no gene match: 6. Germline assignment: CDR1 MNHEY and CDR2 SVGAGI. The CDR3 length is 15 residues. The CDR3 DNA is TGTGCCAGCAGTTACAATGCGGGAGGAGGAGAGACCCAGTACTTC. Protein: CASSYNAGGGETQYF.

This clone was seen only once. In DNA, the CDR3 is TGTGCCAGCACCCCCAGGGGGTTGGGGAATCAGCCCCAGCATTTT. Residues: CASTPRGLGNQPQHF. The rearrangement links TRBV28 to TRBJ1-5; 7 bases fit TRBD1. Germline lookup yields CDR1 MDHEN and CDR2 SYDVKM. This CDR3 contains 15 residues. The V gene end was trimmed by 7 bases and the J gene end by 4 bases; junction bases not matched to a gene: 10.

The gene calls are TRBV9 and TRBJ2-1, with a tentative D call TRBD1 (6 bases). The CDR3 consists of 16 residues. V was shortened by 1 base and J by 3 bases, with 14 bases between the two germline ends. Germline-derived CDR1 and CDR2 are SGDLS and YYNGEE. The CDR3 is CASSVQGSQFYNEQFF. The DNA for the CDR3 is TGTGCCAGCAGCGTACAGGGGTCCCAATTCTACAATGAGCAGTTCTTC.

This chain joins TRBV7-8 and TRBJ2-3, with 7 bases aligning to TRBD2. The CDR3 has 19 residues. The J segment lost 0 bases and the V segment lost 1 base, leaving 13 bases of the junction unmatched. Germline-derived CDR1 and CDR2 are SGHVS and FQNEAQ. The chain's CDR3 is CASSLDHGLGRESTDTQYF. CDR3 DNA sequence: TGTGCCAGCAGCTTAGACCATGGCCTGGGGCGGGAGAGCACAGATACGCAGTATTTT. Together with reference TRBV7-8 and TRBJ2-3, the CDR3 gives the full variable domain: GAGVSQSPRYKVAKRGQDVALRCDPISGHVSLFWYQQALGQGPEFLTYFQNEAQLDKSGLPSDRFFAERPEGSVSTLKIQRTQQEDSAVYLCASSLDHGLGRESTDTQYFGPGTRLTVL.

The V and J genes are TRBV4-3 and TRBJ1-1, with D perhaps matching TRBD1 (5 bases). The CDR3 spans 15 residues. Trimming stripped 4 bases from V and 4 bases from J, with 16 bases between. CDR1 and CDR2 (germline): LGHNA, YSLEER. The CDR3 DNA is TGCGCCAGCAGCCCCCGCTGGGATGGGGGCACTGAAGCTTTCTTT. Amino acids: CASSPRWDGGTEAFF.

The chain carries TRBV27 and TRBJ1-4; D not resolved. Per the germline V gene, CDR1 is MNHEY and CDR2 is SMNVEV (reference sequence). The CDR3 loop spans 14 amino acids. V lost 2 bases and J lost 0, with 4 bases in between. CDR3: CASSLGPTNEKLFF. The CDR3 DNA reads as TGTGCCAGCAGTTTAGGCCCAACTAATGAAAAACTGTTTTTT. The full variable domain, with the rest looked up from reference TRBV27 and TRBJ1-4, is EAQVTQNPRYLITVTGKKLTVTCSQNMNHEYMSWYRQDPGLGLRQIYYSMNVEVTDKGDVPEGYKVSRKEKRNFPLILESPSPNQTSLYFCASSLGPTNEKLFFGSGTQLSVL.

The J gene is TRBJ1-5, the V gene TRBV5-1, with 7 bases matching TRBD1. Germline V gene data show CDR1 as SGHRS and CDR2 as YFSETQ. The CDR3 extends over 15 amino acids. The trim removed 0 bases at V and 6 bases at J, leaving 6 bases unmatched. CDR3 bases: TGCGCCAGCAGCTTGGGACAGGGACTCATTCAGCCCCAGCATTTT. Its translation is CASSLGQGLIQPQHF.

Remarks on this clone: Other DNA sequences from this sample encode an identical CDR3 as well. The V call is TRBV2, the J call TRBJ2-3; no clear D. Trimming cost V 0 bases and J 3 bases, with 7 bases left between them. CDR1 SNHLY and CDR2 FYNNEI come from the germline V gene. CDR3 length: 14 amino acids. The CDR3 sequence is CASSEALPTDTQYF. In nucleotides, the CDR3 is TGTGCCAGCAGTGAAGCGCTTCCGACAGATACGCAGTATTTT.

This chain links TRBV9 with TRBJ1-6; no clear D gene. The CDR3 runs 17 residues. Germline V lookup: CDR1 SGDLS, CDR2 YYNGEE. V dropped 0 bases and J dropped 1 base, with 11 bases sitting between them. CDR3 nucleotide sequence: TGTGCCAGCAGCGTAGGGTGGACGGTTTCCTATAATTCACCCCTCCACTTT. It specifies CASSVGWTVSYNSPLHF.

The genes are TRBV6-6 and TRBJ2-7; 9 positions agree with TRBD1. The V segment lost 6 bases and the J segment 1 base; nucleotides outside the gene matches: 4. This CDR3 has 14 amino acids. Germline V gene lookup returns CDR1 MNHNY and CDR2 SVGAGI (reference sequence). The chain's CDR3 is CASRLDRGSYEQYF. The CDR3 DNA reads TGTGCCAGCAGGTTAGACAGGGGGTCCTACGAGCAGTACTTC.

V gene TRBV27 combines with J gene TRBJ1-1; 7 bases line up with TRBD1. Germline V lookup: CDR1 MNHEY, CDR2 SMNVEV (reference sequence). With V trimmed by 6 bases and J by 0 bases, 13 bases remained unmatched. CDR3 length: 17 amino acids. CDR3 protein: CASSLTLRGGVNTEAFF. CDR3 DNA sequence: TGTGCCAGCAGCTTAACCCTCAGGGGGGGGGTGAACACTGAAGCTTTCTTT.

J is TRBJ2-2 and V is TRBV7-6; D call uncertain. Germline V CDR1 and CDR2: SGHVS, FNYEAQ. This CDR3 is 14 amino acids long. V was shortened by 2 bases and J by 3 bases, with 7 bases between the two germline ends. CDR3 sequence reads: CASSLSGHTGELFF. Here the CDR3 DNA reads TGTGCCAGCAGCTTATCTGGGCACACCGGGGAGCTGTTTTTT.

This chain links TRBV6-5 with TRBJ2-1, with D unresolved. Trimming left V 7 bases short and J 2 bases short, with 12 bases between. Germline V gene sequence: CDR1 MNHEY, CDR2 SVGAGI. The CDR3 has 14 amino acids. The CDR3 sequence: CASMRFQAYNEQFF. The CDR3 DNA reads TGTGCCAGCATGCGCTTCCAGGCCTACAATGAGCAGTTCTTC.

V usage is TRBV19 and J usage is TRBJ1-1; perhaps TRBD1 as D (6 bases). The CDR3 runs to 13 residues. CDR1 LNHDA and CDR2 SQIVND come from the germline V gene (reference sequence). V lost 5 bases and J 1 base, leaving 8 bases between the germline ends. The CDR3 here is CASSGQWNTEAFF. The CDR3 nucleotides are TGTGCCAGTAGTGGACAGTGGAACACTGAAGCTTTCTTT.

CDR3 in amino acids: CANRRVSGANVLTF. The CDR3 DNA reads TGTGCCAACCGGAGGGTTTCTGGGGCCAACGTCCTGACTTTC. The chain has TRBV30 and TRBJ2-6, with a possible D match to TRBD2 (6 bases). Trimming stripped 8 bases from V and 1 base from J, with 12 bases between. The CDR3 runs 14 residues. CDR1 and CDR2 (germline): GTSNPN, SVGIG (reference sequence). Looking up the rest from reference TRBV30 and TRBJ2-6 gives the full variable domain: SQTIHQWPATLVQPVGSPLSLECTVEGTSNPNLYWYRQAAGRGLQLLFYSVGIGQISSEVPQNLSASRPQDRQFILSSKKLLLSDSGFYLCANRRVSGANVLTFGAGSRLTVL.

The chain links TRBV28 to TRBJ2-7; TRBD1 agrees at 10 bases. The length of the CDR3 is 16 residues. J was trimmed by 7 bases and V by 4 bases; bases with no gene match: 13. Germline V lookup: CDR1 MDHEN, CDR2 SYDVKM. The CDR3 DNA reads TGTGCCAGCAGTTCGCCCGGGACAGGGGTTCTGGAGGAGCAGTACTTC. As protein: CASSSPGTGVLEEQYF.

This clone occurred a few times. This rearrangement joins TRBV7-2 to TRBJ2-7; TRBD1 is a possible D gene (6 bases). Germline V lookup: CDR1 SGHTA, CDR2 FQGNSA. V was pared by 10 bases and J by 5 bases, with 18 bases between. The length of the CDR3 is 13 residues. Here the CDR3 reads CAISRSGANEQYF. In DNA form, the CDR3 reads TGTGCCATCAGTAGGTCAGGGGCAAACGAGCAGTACTTC.

V is TRBV6-5 and J is TRBJ1-1; D is unclear. V was clipped by 0 bases and J by 0 bases, with 5 bases between them. The V gene's germline CDR1 is MNHEY and CDR2 SVGAGI. This CDR3 is built from 14 residues. CDR3 loop: CASSYSRLNTEAFF. In DNA form, the CDR3 reads TGTGCCAGCAGTTACTCGCGCCTGAACACTGAAGCTTTCTTT.

The V call is TRBV7-2, the J call TRBJ2-7; 10 bases are shared with TRBD1. Germline CDR1 reads SGHTA; CDR2 reads FQGNSA. Germline trimming cut 5 bases from V and 5 bases from J; bases unmatched to any gene: 12. The CDR3 is 16 amino acids. Here the CDR3 DNA reads TGTGCCAGCAGCAAACAGTCCGGGACAGGGGTCCACGAGCAGTACTTC. Residues: CASSKQSGTGVHEQYF.

CDR3 residues: CASSHNKRGAHTEAFF. DNA for the CDR3: TGTGCCAGCAGCCACAACAAACGTGGGGCGCACACTGAAGCTTTCTTT. The rearrangement uses TRBV2 and TRBJ1-1; D might be TRBD1 (5 bases). This CDR3 is built from 16 residues. The V and J ends lost 6 bases and 3 bases respectively, with 20 bases between them. CDR1 and CDR2 from the germline V gene are SNHLY and FYNNEI. Full variable domain (remainder filled in from reference TRBV2 and TRBJ1-1): EPEVTQTPSHQVTQMGQEVILRCVPISNHLYFYWYRQILGQKVEFLVSFYNNEISEKSEIFDDQFSVERPDGSNFTLKIRSTKLEDSAMYFCASSHNKRGAHTEAFFGQGTRLTVV.

V gene TRBV7-2 combines with J gene TRBJ1-1, with 7 bases lining up with TRBD1. Germline values: CDR1 SGHTA, CDR2 FQGNSA. The CDR3 extends over 14 amino acids. The V segment lost 2 bases and the J segment 3 bases; nucleotides outside the gene matches: 3. The CDR3 reads CASSLQGGDTEAFF. Written as DNA, the CDR3 is TGTGCCAGCAGCTTACAGGGGGGGGACACTGAAGCTTTCTTT.

The CDR3 DNA reads TGTGCCAGCAGGTCCGCGGTCATCTACGAGCAGTACTTC. It codes for CASRSAVIYEQYF. The chain uses TRBV6-5 and TRBJ2-7; no clear D gene. Germline V gene data show CDR1 as MNHEY and CDR2 as SVGAGI. V lost 6 bases, J lost 3 bases, and 12 bases lay in between. CDR3 length: 13 residues.